A selection of T cell receptor beta chains follows, all from one sample in a study of blood T cells in healthy people across ages. MiXCR, applied by TCRdb to the 5' RACE reads, yields one record per CDR3 protein. The table records over a million distinct CDR3 sequences, around 39% of them present only once. Material for sequencing was blood. Source of these receptors: a woman younger than 30 in good health. Both conserved end residues are part of each CDR3. The D gene is left open where the match is weak. Expanded clones get a size class; other rows say once, few or many, or leave the size out.

abundance: NA; j_gene: TRBJ2-5; v_gene: TRBV6-1; d_gene: TRBD1; CDR3aa: CASSAPYRGETQYF; CDR3nt: TGTGCCAGCAGTGCCCCATACAGGGGTGAGACCCAGTACTTC
abundance: NA; j_gene: TRBJ2-1; v_gene: TRBV12-3/TRBV12-4; d_gene: TRBD1; CDR3aa: CASNEPGQENEQFF; CDR3nt: TGTGCCAGCAACGAACCGGGACAGGAGAATGAGCAGTTCTTC
abundance: NA; j_gene: TRBJ2-4; v_gene: TRBV4-1; d_gene: TRBD1; CDR3aa: CASSQERTGAFYERYF; CDR3nt: TGCGCCAGCAGCCAAGAACGGACAGGGGCCTTCTACGAGCGGTACTTC
abundance: many; j_gene: TRBJ2-7; v_gene: TRBV27; d_gene: NA; CDR3aa: CASSSGGSSYEQYF; CDR3nt: TGTGCCAGCAGTTCCGGAGGTTCTTCCTACGAGCAGTACTTC
abundance: NA; j_gene: TRBJ1-2; v_gene: TRBV10-3; d_gene: TRBD1; CDR3aa: CAISDLAGGADYGYTF; CDR3nt: TGTGCCATCAGTGATCTGGCAGGGGGCGCAGACTATGGCTACACCTTC
abundance: NA; j_gene: TRBJ1-3; v_gene: TRBV5-5; d_gene: NA; CDR3aa: CASSPPPGLSGNTTYF; CDR3nt: TGTGCCAGCAGCCCCCCGCCCGGACTCTCTGGAAACACCACATATTTT
abundance: once; j_gene: TRBJ1-2; v_gene: TRBV30; d_gene: NA; CDR3aa: CAWVREDLRFNYGYTF; CDR3nt: TGTGCCTGGGTCAGGGAGGACCTAAGATTTAACTATGGCTACACCTTC
abundance: NA; j_gene: TRBJ2-3; v_gene: TRBV20-1; d_gene: NA; CDR3aa: CSARRDGNTDTQYF; CDR3nt: TGCAGTGCTAGAAGGGACGGGAACACAGATACGCAGTATTTT
abundance: NA; j_gene: TRBJ2-7; v_gene: TRBV20-1; d_gene: NA; CDR3aa: CSANRELIYEQYF; CDR3nt: TGCAGTGCCAACAGGGAGCTAATATACGAGCAGTACTTC
abundance: NA; j_gene: TRBJ2-7; v_gene: TRBV27; d_gene: NA; CDR3aa: CASSSRGWYEQYF; CDR3nt: TGTGCCAGCAGTTCCCGGGGATGGTACGAGCAGTACTTC
abundance: NA; j_gene: TRBJ2-7; v_gene: TRBV7-2; d_gene: TRBD2; CDR3aa: CANSPRGGAGEVSYEQYF; CDR3nt: TGTGCCAACAGCCCGCGTGGGGGAGCGGGAGAGGTCTCCTACGAGCAGTACTTC
abundance: few; j_gene: TRBJ1-4; v_gene: TRBV28; d_gene: NA; CDR3aa: CASMGGSREKLFF; CDR3nt: TGTGCCAGCATGGGGGGGTCTCGCGAAAAACTGTTTTTT
abundance: few; j_gene: TRBJ1-6; v_gene: TRBV20-1; d_gene: NA; CDR3aa: CSAPGGSSYNSPLHF; CDR3nt: TGCAGTGCTCCCGGTGGTAGCTCCTATAATTCACCCCTCCACTTT
abundance: NA; j_gene: TRBJ2-3; v_gene: TRBV6-6; d_gene: TRBD2; CDR3aa: CASSYSGLVDAPDTQYF; CDR3nt: TGTGCCAGCAGTTACTCCGGACTAGTGGACGCCCCAGATACGCAGTATTTT
abundance: NA; j_gene: TRBJ2-3; v_gene: TRBV27; d_gene: NA; CDR3aa: CASSFVGLGDTQYF; CDR3nt: TGTGCCAGCAGTTTTGTGGGGCTCGGTGATACGCAGTATTTT
abundance: many; j_gene: TRBJ2-5; v_gene: TRBV6-5; d_gene: TRBD2; CDR3aa: CASSYPKGAGGPITRETQYF; CDR3nt: TGTGCCAGCAGTTACCCAAAGGGAGCGGGAGGGCCCATCACAAGGGAGACCCAGTACTTC
abundance: NA; j_gene: TRBJ1-2; v_gene: TRBV12-3/TRBV12-4; d_gene: NA; CDR3aa: CASRKDGESYGYTF; CDR3nt: TGTGCCAGCAGGAAAGACGGTGAATCCTATGGCTACACCTTC
abundance: NA; j_gene: TRBJ1-1; v_gene: TRBV5-1; d_gene: NA; CDR3aa: CASSLAGDQTEAFF; CDR3nt: TGCGCCAGCAGCTTAGCCGGGGATCAGACTGAAGCTTTCTTT
abundance: NA; j_gene: TRBJ2-5; v_gene: TRBV27; d_gene: TRBD1; CDR3aa: CATSSQGDQMETQYF; CDR3nt: TGTGCCACCTCTTCACAGGGGGACCAAATGGAGACCCAGTACTTC
abundance: NA; j_gene: TRBJ2-3; v_gene: TRBV5-5; d_gene: NA; CDR3aa: CASSTLTATQYF; CDR3nt: TGTGCCAGCAGCACTTTGACAGCCACGCAGTATTTT
abundance: many; j_gene: TRBJ2-1; v_gene: TRBV29-1; d_gene: TRBD2; CDR3aa: CSVESLAGVGYNEQFF; CDR3nt: TGCAGCGTTGAAAGCCTAGCGGGAGTAGGCTACAATGAGCAGTTCTTC
abundance: few; j_gene: TRBJ1-5; v_gene: TRBV10-3; d_gene: NA; CDR3aa: CAISEPNKNSNQPQHF; CDR3nt: TGTGCCATCAGTGAGCCTAACAAAAACAGCAATCAGCCCCAGCATTTT
abundance: few; j_gene: TRBJ1-1; v_gene: TRBV5-1; d_gene: NA; CDR3aa: CASSLSTGGTEAFF; CDR3nt: TGCGCCAGCAGCTTGAGTACAGGTGGGACTGAAGCTTTCTTT
abundance: NA; j_gene: TRBJ1-2; v_gene: TRBV9; d_gene: NA; CDR3aa: CASSVARATTHNYGYTF; CDR3nt: TGTGCCAGCAGCGTAGCCAGGGCCACCACCCATAACTATGGCTACACCTTC
abundance: NA; j_gene: TRBJ1-2; v_gene: TRBV4-1; d_gene: NA; CDR3aa: CASSRPDMYYGYTF; CDR3nt: TGCGCCAGCAGCCGACCTGACATGTACTATGGCTACACCTTC
abundance: NA; j_gene: TRBJ2-1; v_gene: TRBV5-1; d_gene: TRBD2; CDR3aa: CASSSGREMGRNEQFF; CDR3nt: TGCGCCAGCAGCTCGGGGCGGGAGATGGGCCGCAATGAGCAGTTCTTC
abundance: few; j_gene: TRBJ2-1; v_gene: TRBV7-6; d_gene: NA; CDR3aa: CASSGRQGLRDEQFF; CDR3nt: TGTGCCAGCAGCGGTAGACAGGGACTAAGGGATGAGCAGTTCTTC
abundance: NA; j_gene: TRBJ2-4; v_gene: TRBV7-2; d_gene: NA; CDR3aa: CASSFTWGIQYF; CDR3nt: TGTGCCAGCAGCTTTACTTGGGGAATTCAGTACTTC
abundance: NA; j_gene: TRBJ2-3; v_gene: TRBV5-1; d_gene: NA; CDR3aa: CASSPVPGAGDTQYF; CDR3nt: TGCGCCAGCAGCCCCGTACCGGGGGCGGGAGATACGCAGTATTTT
abundance: NA; j_gene: TRBJ2-1; v_gene: TRBV5-1; d_gene: TRBD1; CDR3aa: CASSSGTGLIGEQFF; CDR3nt: TGCGCCAGCAGCTCCGGGACAGGTCTGATAGGTGAGCAGTTCTTC
abundance: NA; j_gene: TRBJ2-1; v_gene: TRBV29-1; d_gene: NA; CDR3aa: CSAWGPYNEQFF; CDR3nt: TGCAGCGCCTGGGGTCCCTACAATGAGCAGTTCTTC
abundance: NA; j_gene: TRBJ1-5; v_gene: TRBV4-1; d_gene: NA; CDR3aa: CASSQPNTGMPYSNQPQHF; CDR3nt: TGCGCCAGCAGCCAACCCAATACAGGGATGCCCTATAGCAATCAGCCCCAGCATTTT
abundance: NA; j_gene: TRBJ2-3; v_gene: TRBV6-5; d_gene: TRBD1; CDR3aa: CGSSYSDQGANTQYF; CDR3nt: TGTGGCAGCAGTTACTCGGATCAGGGGGCAAATACGCAGTATTTT
abundance: NA; j_gene: TRBJ1-2; v_gene: TRBV20-1; d_gene: NA; CDR3aa: CSAPSAGKRGGYTF; CDR3nt: TGCAGTGCTCCCTCGGCCGGGAAAAGGGGTGGCTACACCTTC
abundance: once; j_gene: TRBJ2-7; v_gene: TRBV25-1; d_gene: NA; CDR3aa: CASSEQQSSYNEQYF; CDR3nt: TGTGCCAGCAGTGAGCAACAAAGCTCCTACAATGAGCAGTACTTC
abundance: NA; j_gene: TRBJ2-1; v_gene: TRBV20-1; d_gene: TRBD2; CDR3aa: CSATRAGAYNEQFF; CDR3nt: TGCAGTGCTACCCGAGCGGGGGCCTACAATGAGCAGTTCTTC
abundance: NA; j_gene: TRBJ2-5; v_gene: TRBV20-1; d_gene: TRBD2; CDR3aa: CSAVLLAGAETQYF; CDR3nt: TGCAGTGCTGTACTTCTAGCGGGAGCAGAGACCCAGTACTTC
abundance: NA; j_gene: TRBJ2-3; v_gene: TRBV12-3/TRBV12-4; d_gene: TRBD2; CDR3aa: CASSSPSGESADTQYF; CDR3nt: TGTGCCAGCAGTTCCCCAAGCGGGGAGAGCGCAGATACGCAGTATTTT
abundance: NA; j_gene: TRBJ2-7; v_gene: TRBV27; d_gene: TRBD2; CDR3aa: CASSPSGGYSYEQYF; CDR3nt: TGTGCCAGCAGTCCTAGCGGGGGCTATTCCTACGAGCAGTACTTC
abundance: few; j_gene: TRBJ2-3; v_gene: TRBV20-1; d_gene: NA; CDR3aa: CSARRGGIDTQYF; CDR3nt: TGCAGTGCCAGACGAGGAGGTATAGATACGCAGTATTTT
abundance: few; j_gene: TRBJ2-3; v_gene: TRBV20-1; d_gene: TRBD2; CDR3aa: CSARDPQAGRTDTQYF; CDR3nt: TGCAGTGCTAGAGACCCACAAGCGGGACGCACAGATACGCAGTATTTT
abundance: few; j_gene: TRBJ2-7; v_gene: TRBV27; d_gene: NA; CDR3aa: CDSSTTDTYDEQYF; CDR3nt: TGTGACAGCAGTACTACTGACACGTATGACGAGCAGTACTTC
abundance: NA; j_gene: TRBJ2-7; v_gene: TRBV20-1; d_gene: TRBD2; CDR3aa: CSARDLYLAGTYEQYF; CDR3nt: TGCAGTGCTAGAGATCTTTACCTAGCGGGTACCTACGAGCAGTACTTC
abundance: NA; j_gene: TRBJ1-4; v_gene: TRBV7-9; d_gene: NA; CDR3aa: CASSDSGTTEKLFF; CDR3nt: TGTGCCAGCAGCGACTCGGGGACAACTGAAAAACTGTTTTTT
abundance: NA; j_gene: TRBJ2-7; v_gene: TRBV28; d_gene: NA; CDR3aa: CASRGASGMSYEQYF; CDR3nt: TGTGCCAGCAGGGGGGCTAGCGGTATGAGTTACGAGCAGTACTTC
abundance: NA; j_gene: TRBJ2-5; v_gene: TRBV6-5; d_gene: NA; CDR3aa: CASSYEGNNEQYF; CDR3nt: TGTGCCAGCAGTTACGAAGGGAACAATGAGCAGTACTTC
abundance: many; j_gene: TRBJ2-1; v_gene: TRBV27; d_gene: TRBD1; CDR3aa: CASTGTGSYNEQFF; CDR3nt: TGTGCCAGCACCGGGACAGGGTCCTACAATGAGCAGTTCTTC
abundance: NA; j_gene: TRBJ1-2; v_gene: TRBV10-3; d_gene: NA; CDR3aa: CAISESVRDPNYGYTF; CDR3nt: TGTGCCATCAGTGAGTCCGTCCGGGACCCAAACTATGGCTACACCTTC
abundance: NA; j_gene: TRBJ2-7; v_gene: TRBV10-2; d_gene: TRBD2; CDR3aa: CATDLAGGPSEQYF; CDR3nt: TGCGCCACCGACCTAGCGGGAGGGCCGAGCGAGCAGTACTTC